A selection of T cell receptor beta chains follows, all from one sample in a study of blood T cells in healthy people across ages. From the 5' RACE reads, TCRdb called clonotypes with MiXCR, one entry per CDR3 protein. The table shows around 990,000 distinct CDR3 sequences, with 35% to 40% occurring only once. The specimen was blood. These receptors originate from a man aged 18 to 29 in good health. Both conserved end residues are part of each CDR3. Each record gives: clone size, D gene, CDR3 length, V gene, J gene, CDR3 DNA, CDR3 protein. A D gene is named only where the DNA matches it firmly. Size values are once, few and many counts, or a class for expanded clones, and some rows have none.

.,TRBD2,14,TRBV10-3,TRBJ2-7,TGTGCCATCACACGGACTAGCGGGGATAGCGAGCAGTACTTC,CAITRTSGDSEQYF
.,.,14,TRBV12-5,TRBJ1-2,TGTGCTAGTGGTTTGGCCCTCCAGCGGAATGGCTACACCTTC,CASGLALQRNGYTF
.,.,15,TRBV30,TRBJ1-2,TGTGCCTGGAGTGTACGAGTTCGGCAGGGATATGGCTACACCTTC,CAWSVRVRQGYGYTF
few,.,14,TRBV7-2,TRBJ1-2,TGTGCCACCCCGCAGGAGGACTCTAACTATGGCTACACCTTC,CATPQEDSNYGYTF
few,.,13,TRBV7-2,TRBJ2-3,TGTGCCAGCAGCTTAGAGGTGGAAGATACGCAGTATTTT,CASSLEVEDTQYF
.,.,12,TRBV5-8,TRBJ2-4,TGTGCCAGCAGCTTGTTGAGGGACATTCAGTACTTC,CASSLLRDIQYF
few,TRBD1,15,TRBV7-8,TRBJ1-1,TGTGCCAGCAGCCCTCCGACAGGGGGGACCACTGAAGCTTTCTTT,CASSPPTGGTTEAFF
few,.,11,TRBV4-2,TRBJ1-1,TGTGCCAGCAGGGGGTCGGCTGAAGCTTTCTTT,CASRGSAEAFF
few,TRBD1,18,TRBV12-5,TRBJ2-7,TGTGCTAGTGGTTTGGTACTAGGACAGGGATGGGACTCCTACGAGCAGTACTTC,CASGLVLGQGWDSYEQYF
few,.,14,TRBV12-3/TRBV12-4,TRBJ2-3,TGTGCCAGCAGTTATGCAGGATCTCAGGAAACGCAGTATTTT,CASSYAGSQETQYF
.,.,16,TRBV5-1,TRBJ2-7,TGCGCCAGCAGCTTGGTATTGGCTGGTTTCACCGACGAGCAGTACTTC,CASSLVLAGFTDEQYF
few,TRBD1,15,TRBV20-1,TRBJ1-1,TGCAGTGCTAGAGGACAGGGTGGTAGGGGCACTGAAGCTTTCTTT,CSARGQGGRGTEAFF
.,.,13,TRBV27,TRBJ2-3,TGTGCCAGCTCTCGAGGGGCCGCAGATACGCAGTATTTT,CASSRGAADTQYF
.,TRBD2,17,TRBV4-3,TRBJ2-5,TGCGCCAGCAGCCAAGACCCTAGCGGGGGATCCCAAGAGACCCAGTACTTC,CASSQDPSGGSQETQYF
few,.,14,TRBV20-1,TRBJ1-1,TGCAGTGCTAGTAAGGGGGGTCCCCGGACTGAAGCTTTCTTT,CSASKGGPRTEAFF
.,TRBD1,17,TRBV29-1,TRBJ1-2,TGCAGCGTTGAAGATCTTGGGGTCCGGGACAGGGAATATGGCTACACCTTC,CSVEDLGVRDREYGYTF
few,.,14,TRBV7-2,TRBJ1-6,TGTGCCAGCAGCTTAGCGGGGAATGTTTCACCCCTCCACTTT,CASSLAGNVSPLHF
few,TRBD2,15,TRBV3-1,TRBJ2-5,TGTGCCAGCAGCCAAGAGACTAGCGGGGGACAGACCCAGTACTTC,CASSQETSGGQTQYF
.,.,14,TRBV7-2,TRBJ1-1,TGTGCCAGCAGCTTAGACCCGGTCCGATCCGAAGCTTTCTTT,CASSLDPVRSEAFF
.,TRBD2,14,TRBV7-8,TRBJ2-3,TGTGCCAGCAGCTTAGCGACTAGCGGGGATACGCAGTATTTT,CASSLATSGDTQYF
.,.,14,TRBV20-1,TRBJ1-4,TGCAGTGCTAACTCTCAGCGGTCTAATGAAAAACTGTTTTTT,CSANSQRSNEKLFF
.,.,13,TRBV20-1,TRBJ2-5,TGCAGTGCGTCTCCTTCGGGGGAAGAGACCCAGTACTTC,CSASPSGEETQYF
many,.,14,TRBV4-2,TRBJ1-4,TGTGCCAGCAGCCACGGACAGAAGAATGAAAAACTGTTTTTT,CASSHGQKNEKLFF
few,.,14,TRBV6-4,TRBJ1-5,TGTGCCAGCAGTGATACGGGTCACAATCAGCCCCAGCATTTT,CASSDTGHNQPQHF
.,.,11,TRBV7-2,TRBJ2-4,TGTGCCAGCAGCTTAGGGCAGGCGCAGTACTTC,CASSLGQAQYF
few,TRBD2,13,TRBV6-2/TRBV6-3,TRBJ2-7,TGTGCCAGCAGCAAAAGCGGGGGGTACGAGCAGTACTTC,CASSKSGGYEQYF
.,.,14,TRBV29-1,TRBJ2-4,TGCAGCGTGGACTTCGGGACAGCCAAAAACATTCAGTACTTC,CSVDFGTAKNIQYF
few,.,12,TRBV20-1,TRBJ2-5,TGCAGTGCTGGTGGCTTCCAAGAGACCCAGTACTTC,CSAGGFQETQYF
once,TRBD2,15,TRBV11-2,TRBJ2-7,TGTGCCAGTTACCGAGCCGGGACTAGGTACAATGAGCAGTACTTC,CASYRAGTRYNEQYF
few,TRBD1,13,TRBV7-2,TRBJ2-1,TGTGCCAGCAGCTCCACCGACAGGGTTCATAAGTTCTTC,CASSSTDRVHKFF
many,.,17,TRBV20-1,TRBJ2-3,TGCAGTGCTAGTGGGGGGTCTTCAGGGTTCGGCACAGATACGCAGTATTTT,CSASGGSSGFGTDTQYF
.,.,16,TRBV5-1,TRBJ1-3,TGCGCCAGCAGCGATCAGGGGCTCCACCCCTCTAACACCATATATTTT,CASSDQGLHPSNTIYF
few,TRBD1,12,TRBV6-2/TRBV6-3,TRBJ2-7,TGTGCCACCAGGGGGATGACCTACGAGCAGTACTTC,CATRGMTYEQYF
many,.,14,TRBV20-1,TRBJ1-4,TGCAGTGCTAGAGATGTGACTGATAATGAAAAACTGTTTTTT,CSARDVTDNEKLFF
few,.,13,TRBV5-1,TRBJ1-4,TGCGCCAGCAGGGGCGGGTCGGTTGAAAAACTGTTTTTT,CASRGGSVEKLFF
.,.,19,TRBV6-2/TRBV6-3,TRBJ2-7,TGTGCCAGCAGTTCCCGTCGATCGGTACTAGCAAGGAGCTCCTACGAGCAGTACTTC,CASSSRRSVLARSSYEQYF
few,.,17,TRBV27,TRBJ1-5,TGTGCCAGCAGTTCGGTACGCAGGCCGTATAGCAATCAGCCCCAGCATTTT,CASSSVRRPYSNQPQHF
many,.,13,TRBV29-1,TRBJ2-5,TGCAGTGGCGCCAGTGAGTACCAAGAGACCCAGTACTTC,CSGASEYQETQYF
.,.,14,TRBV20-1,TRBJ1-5,TGCAGTGCTAGTCGGGGACGGGTCAATCAGCCCCAGCATTTT,CSASRGRVNQPQHF
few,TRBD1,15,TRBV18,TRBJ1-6,TGTGCCAGCTCACCACAGGGGACAGGGAATTCACCCCTCCACTTT,CASSPQGTGNSPLHF
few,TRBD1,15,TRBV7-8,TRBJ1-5,TGTGCCAGCAGCGCTGGGACAGGGGTTGTTCTGCCCCAGCATTTT,CASSAGTGVVLPQHF
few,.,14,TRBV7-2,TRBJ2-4,TGTGCCAGCAGCTTAGCCAAACCGTCAGGCATTCAGTACTTC,CASSLAKPSGIQYF